A single sample gave rise to the 6 T cell receptor beta chains below, sequenced in a study of T cells expressing NK-cell markers. TCRdb reprocessed the 5' RACE reads, with one entry per CDR3 protein and no DNA. With 300,000 or so distinct CDR3 sequences in the sample, the ten largest clones hold 4% to 5%. The sequenced material came from blood T cells: a sorted CD56 or NKG2C T cell subset, CD4+ or CD8+ T cells, or bulk PBMC T cells (not recorded which). The receptors come from a woman between 18 and 70 years old in good health.

The CDR3 sequence: CASSPGLAGSGTGELFF. This chain links TRBV6-2 or TRBV6-3 with TRBJ2-2; TCRdb designates TRBD2, a call that cannot be tested without DNA. The germline gives CDR1 MNHEY, CDR2 SVGEGT. The CDR3 sequence is 17 residues long.

The V call is TRBV20-1, the J call TRBJ2-1; with no DNA, the TCRdb D assignment of TRBD2 cannot be verified. The CDR3 is 16 amino acids. Germline assignment: CDR1 DFQATT and CDR2 SNEGSKA (reference sequence). The CDR3 sequence: CSARVAGGISYNEQFF.

The V call is TRBV20-1, the J call TRBJ2-3; TCRdb proposes TRBD2, but this gene call is untestable without DNA. Per germline, CDR1 DFQATT and CDR2 SNEGSKA (reference sequence). The CDR3 contains 14 residues. The CDR3 protein is CSAKRPDLIDTQYF.

This rearrangement joins TRBV25-1 to TRBJ1-6. Germline CDR1 and CDR2: MGHDK and SYGVNS. The CDR3 totals 14 residues. The CDR3 protein is CASSKQVDNSPLHF.

The rearrangement joins TRBV4-3 to TRBJ2-2; TCRdb lists TRBD2, though no DNA is available to test this call. The CDR3 is 15 residues long. The germline V gene encodes CDR1 LGHNA and CDR2 YSLEER. This CDR3 reads CASSQSVVGTGELFF.

This chain connects TRBV7-6 to TRBJ2-3. Germline assignment: CDR1 SGHVS and CDR2 FNYEAQ. The CDR3 extends over 15 amino acids. The CDR3 sequence: CASSLSQTHTDTQYF.